This TCR beta chain was retrieved from a study of STAT3 mutations in large granular lymphocyte leukemia. Study-wide findings and caveats: All newly emerging clones after therapy were STAT3 wild type. Samples missed the first appearance of the clone. Some patients had persisting codominant clonotypes that could mask small clones. At least one immunodominant TCR beta clonotype appeared in every T-cell large granular lymphocyte leukemia patient.

A word on this clone: The antigen is undetermined.

This table comes from immunoSEQ multiplex PCR, and its TCRdb copy is limited to in-frame clones, with some not included. The data show 8,300 or so clones, 91% seen once. The germline V gene has CDR1 MNHNS and CDR2 SASEGT. The CDR3 is 14 amino acids. Deletions cut 9 bases from V and 5 bases from J, with 19 bases between. The TCR was taken from a man aged 50-59 years with T-cell large granular lymphocyte leukemia. Some clones in this sample may be carry-over from other donors' samples. What was sequenced was peripheral blood mononuclear cells. The rearrangement uses TRBV6-1 and TRBJ1-1, with a tentative D call TRBD1 (5 bases). DNA for the CDR3: TGTGCCAGTTCCTTTTGGGGACCTCGTACTGAAGCTTTCTTT. The encoded protein is CASSFWGPRTEAFF.